This record covers a single T cell receptor (beta chain). The sample originates from a study of shared clonotypes between healthy human individuals. Terminally differentiated effector memory CD45RA+ cells were excluded by CCR7 positive selection of CD45RO-negative cells. V was clipped by 1 base and J by 5 bases, with 6 bases between them. CDR1 and CDR2 from the germline V gene are SGHVS and FNYEAQ. The CDR3 is 13 residues long. Clones were sequenced by immunoSEQ multiplex PCR, and TCRdb holds only the in-frame ones, with some missing. Of some 800,000 clones listed, around 93% are singletons. The sequenced material came from naive CD8+ T cells sorted from blood. This TCR came from a man aged 25-45 years in good health. V usage is TRBV7-6 and J usage is TRBJ1-5; D is undetermined. The chain's CDR3 is CASSLGLYQPQHF. In nucleotides, the CDR3 is TGTGCCAGCAGCTTAGGGCTTTATCAGCCCCAGCATTTT.